The following is a T cell receptor beta chain sequence with its context. This specimen comes from a study of blood T cell repertoires in COVID-19. About the study: Acute and convalescent COVID-19 samples came from the United States, Italy and Spain.

The table came from immunoSEQ multiplex PCR; TCRdb's copy has only in-frame clones and leaves some out. Among over 150,000 clones listed, around 89% were seen once. Per germline, CDR1 ENHRY and CDR2 SYGVKD. The CDR3 runs to 14 residues. After removal of 6 bases from V and 4 bases from J, the junction contained 7 bases not matched to a gene. The genes are TRBV10-3 and TRBJ1-2; 8 nucleotides agree with TRBD1. Specimen: peripheral blood. The TCR sequence derives from a man aged 18-30 years who had recovered from COVID-19. In DNA form, the CDR3 reads TGTGCCATCAGACCAGGGGGCGAAGGCTATGGCTACACCTTC. Protein product: CAIRPGGEGYGYTF.